This T cell receptor (beta chain) was recorded in a study of shared clonotypes between healthy human individuals. The germline gives CDR1 SGHRS, CDR2 YFSETQ. Trimming stripped 4 bases from V and 6 bases from J, with 14 bases between. The CDR3 has 14 amino acids. This table comes from immunoSEQ multiplex PCR, and its TCRdb copy is limited to in-frame clones, with some not included. Of over 950,000 clones listed, approximately 80% were seen once; the top ten hold almost 0.9%. The chain employs TRBV5-1 and TRBJ2-1, with a weak D call TRBD1 (6 bases). The clonotype was recovered from a man younger than 30 in good health. Some clones in this sample may be carry-over from other donors' samples. The specimen sequenced was memory CD4+ T cells from PBMCs. Subset here: CD45RA-negative fraction. The CDR3 DNA sequence: TGCGCCAGCAGCCCGGCAGGGGCCAGCAATGAGCAGTTCTTC. Its translation: CASSPAGASNEQFF. Drawing the rest from reference TRBV5-1 and TRBJ2-1, the complete variable domain is KAGVTQTPRYLIKTRGQQVTLSCSPISGHRSVSWYQQTPGQGLQFLFEYFSETQRNKGNFPGRFSGRQFSNSRSEMNVSTLELGDSALYLCASSPAGASNEQFFGPGTRLTVL.